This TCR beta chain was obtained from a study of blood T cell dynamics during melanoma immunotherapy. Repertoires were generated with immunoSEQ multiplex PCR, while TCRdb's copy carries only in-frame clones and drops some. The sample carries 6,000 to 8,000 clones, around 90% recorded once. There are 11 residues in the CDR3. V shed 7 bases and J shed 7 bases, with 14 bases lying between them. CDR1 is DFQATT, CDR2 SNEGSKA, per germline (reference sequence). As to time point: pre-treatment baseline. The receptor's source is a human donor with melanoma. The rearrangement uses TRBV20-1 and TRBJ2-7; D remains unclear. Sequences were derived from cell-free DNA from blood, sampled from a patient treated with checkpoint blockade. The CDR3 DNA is TGCAGTGTTCGGTGGCTTCAGGAGCAGTACTTC. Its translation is CSVRWLQEQYF.